This is a list of T cell receptor beta chains from one sample in a study of tumor-infiltrating lymphocytes in oesophageal squamous cell carcinoma. TCRdb reprocessed the PCR reads via MiXCR and lists one record per CDR3 protein. The table lists 17,000 or so distinct CDR3 sequences, about 51% of them singletons, with about 44% in the top ten. Sequenced input: normal esophageal tissue next to the tumor. These receptors came from a female donor with esophageal squamous cell carcinoma. Each CDR3 is given with its conserved first and last residue. The D gene is left open where the match is weak. Size values are once, few and many counts, or a class for expanded clones, and some rows have none.

D,size,length,V,J,CDR3,DNA
TRBD2,.,13,TRBV7-6,TRBJ2-1,CASSPVGGNEQFF,TGTGCCAGCAGCCCGGTGGGGGGGAATGAGCAGTTCTTC
TRBD2,few,14,TRBV7-6,TRBJ2-7,CASSNAAGGYEQYF,TGTGCCAGCAGTAATGCAGCGGGAGGCTACGAGCAGTACTTC
.,.,15,TRBV7-9,TRBJ1-5,CASSLEPGGNQPQHF,TGTGCCAGCAGCTTAGAACCAGGGGGCAATCAGCCCCAGCATTTT
.,.,13,TRBV6-4,TRBJ2-7,CASSEKLENEQYF,TGTGCCAGCAGTGAGAAGCTGGAGAATGAGCAGTACTTC
TRBD1,.,14,TRBV9,TRBJ2-1,CASSAGTGDSPLHF,TGTGCCAGCAGCGCCGGGACAGGGGATTCACCCCTCCACTTC
.,.,15,TRBV7-2,TRBJ2-3,CASSLVRGSTDTQYF,TGTGCCAGCAGCTTAGTAAGGGGTAGCACAGATACGCAGTATTTT
.,.,16,TRBV6-2/TRBV6-3,TRBJ2-1,CASSSIAEGGTNEQFF,TGTGCCAGCAGCTCCATAGCGGAGGGGGGGACCAATGAGCAGTTCTTC
.,few,15,TRBV19,TRBJ1-4,CASTMSRGENEKLFF,TGTGCCAGTACGATGTCAAGGGGAGAGAATGAAAAACTGTTTTTT
.,many,14,TRBV7-9,TRBJ2-3,CASSTRGGADTQYF,TGTGCCAGCAGCACTAGGGGGGGTGCAGATACGCAGTATTTT
TRBD2,.,17,TRBV6-6,TRBJ2-3,CASKRLAGAPGVDTQYF,TGTGCCAGCAAGCGGCTAGCGGGAGCCCCAGGGGTAGATACGCAGTATTTT
TRBD2,large,15,TRBV7-2,TRBJ2-1,CASSWTSGGRDEQFF,TGTGCCAGCAGCTGGACTAGCGGGGGTAGGGATGAGCAGTTCTTC
.,.,13,TRBV7-6,TRBJ2-1,CASSFPGKNEQFF,TGTGCTAGCAGCTTCCCCGGGAAAAATGAGCAGTTCTTC
TRBD2,.,17,TRBV5-1,TRBJ2-2,CASSRRTSRSYTGELFF,TGCGCCAGCAGCCGACGGACTAGCCGAAGTTACACCGGGGAGCTGTTTTTT
.,.,12,TRBV7-2,TRBJ2-7,CASSLHKGEQYF,TGTGCCAGCAGCTTACATAAGGGCGAGCAGTACTTC
TRBD1,.,17,TRBV7-1,TRBJ1-1,CASSKGQGGARNTEAFF,TGTGCCAGCAGCAAGGGACAGGGGGGTGCACGGAACACTGAAGCTTTCTTT
TRBD2,many,16,TRBV6-1,TRBJ2-2,CASSYLAGGPNGELFF,TGTGCCAGCAGCTACCTAGCGGGGGGGCCTAACGGGGAGCTGTTTTTT
TRBD1,few,16,TRBV7-6,TRBJ2-3,CASSLIQGGRTDTQYF,TGTGCCAGCAGCTTAATACAGGGGGGTCGGACAGATACGCAGTATTTT
.,.,12,TRBV7-3,TRBJ2-3,CASSSSSGTQYF,TGTGCCAGCAGCTCCTCCTCAGGGACGCAGTATTTT
TRBD2,.,14,TRBV30,TRBJ2-3,CAWSVRGGSNTQYF,TGTGCCTGGAGTGTACGGGGCGGGAGTAATACGCAGTATTTT
.,.,14,TRBV7-6,TRBJ2-7,CASSLAAGSDEQYF,TGTGCCAGCAGCTTAGCGGCAGGGAGCGACGAGCAGTACTTC
.,.,16,TRBV28,TRBJ2-3,CASSFIRDGYTGELYF,TGTGCCAGCAGTTTTATCCGGGACGGGTACACCGGGGAGCTGTATTTT
.,many,13,TRBV28,TRBJ2-5,CASRSGVGETQYF,TGTGCCAGCAGGTCAGGGGTGGGAGAGACCCAGTACTTC
TRBD2,many,14,TRBV5-1,TRBJ2-5,CASSPGTSGETQYF,TGCGCCAGCAGCCCCGGGACTAGCGGGGAGACCCAGTACTTC
TRBD2,.,17,TRBV24-1,TRBJ2-3,CATSDTGSSGGKDTQYF,TGTGCCACCAGTGATACAGGGAGTAGCGGGGGGAAAGATACGCAGTATTTT
.,.,12,TRBV7-9,TRBJ2-1,CASSPTSYEQFF,TGTGCCAGCAGCCCCACTTCCTATGAGCAGTTCTTC
.,.,15,TRBV12-3/TRBV12-4,TRBJ1-4,CASSPWTVSEEKLFF,TGTGCCAGCAGTCCCTGGACCGTCTCAGAAGAAAAACTGTTTTTT
.,medium-sized,17,TRBV10-2,TRBJ2-1,CASSTEELGHIYNEQFF,TGCGCCAGCAGTACCGAGGAACTTGGACATATATACAATGAGCAGTTCTTC
.,.,13,TRBV7-2,TRBJ2-2,CASSLAGTGELFF,TGTGCCAGCAGCTTAGCCGGTACCGGGGAGCTGTTTTTT
TRBD2,many,14,TRBV7-7,TRBJ2-5,CASSVGLVEETQYF,TGTGCTAGCAGCGTCGGACTAGTAGAGGAGACCCAGTACTTC
.,once,15,TRBV12-3/TRBV12-4,TRBJ2-7,CASSARRALTYEQYF,TGTGCCAGCAGTGCCAGGAGGGCCTTGACCTACGAGCAGTACTTC
.,many,12,TRBV7-2,TRBJ2-1,CASSLTSIEQFF,TGTGCCAGCAGCTTAACTAGCATTGAGCAGTTCTTC
.,.,13,TRBV11-2,TRBJ2-5,CASSFSGRETQYF,TGTGCCAGCAGCTTTAGCGGCCGGGAGACCCAGTACTTC
.,few,15,TRBV6-9,TRBJ2-1,CASSYEMGTQETQFF,TGTGCCAGCAGCTATGAGATGGGTACCCAAGAGACCCAGTTCTTC
.,.,15,TRBV7-2,TRBJ1-1,CASSYEGALNTEAFF,TGTGCCAGCAGCTACGAAGGGGCCTTGAACACTGAAGCTTTCTTT
.,many,15,TRBV14,TRBJ2-2,CASSQVTSDTGELFF,TGTGCCAGCAGCCAAGTGACTTCGGACACCGGGGAGCTGTTTTTT
TRBD2,many,15,TRBV5-1,TRBJ2-5,CASRSLAGGQETQYF,TGCGCCAGCAGATCGCTAGCGGGGGGGCAAGAGACCCAGTACTTC
.,.,13,TRBV12-3/TRBV12-4,TRBJ2-1,CASRQLQGTEQFF,TGTGCCAGCAGGCAGCTGCAGGGGACTGAGCAGTTCTTC
.,once,13,TRBV12-3/TRBV12-4,TRBJ2-5,CASSLNNQETQYF,TGTGCCAGCAGTTTGAACAATCAAGAGACCCAGTACTTC
.,.,14,TRBV27,TRBJ2-7,CATSSGTASYEQYF,TGTGCCACCTCCTCCGGGACGGCTTCCTACGAGCAGTACTTC
.,many,15,TRBV27,TRBJ2-7,CASSLGALPIYEQYF,TGTGCCAGCAGTTTAGGAGCGCTACCGATCTACGAGCAGTACTTC